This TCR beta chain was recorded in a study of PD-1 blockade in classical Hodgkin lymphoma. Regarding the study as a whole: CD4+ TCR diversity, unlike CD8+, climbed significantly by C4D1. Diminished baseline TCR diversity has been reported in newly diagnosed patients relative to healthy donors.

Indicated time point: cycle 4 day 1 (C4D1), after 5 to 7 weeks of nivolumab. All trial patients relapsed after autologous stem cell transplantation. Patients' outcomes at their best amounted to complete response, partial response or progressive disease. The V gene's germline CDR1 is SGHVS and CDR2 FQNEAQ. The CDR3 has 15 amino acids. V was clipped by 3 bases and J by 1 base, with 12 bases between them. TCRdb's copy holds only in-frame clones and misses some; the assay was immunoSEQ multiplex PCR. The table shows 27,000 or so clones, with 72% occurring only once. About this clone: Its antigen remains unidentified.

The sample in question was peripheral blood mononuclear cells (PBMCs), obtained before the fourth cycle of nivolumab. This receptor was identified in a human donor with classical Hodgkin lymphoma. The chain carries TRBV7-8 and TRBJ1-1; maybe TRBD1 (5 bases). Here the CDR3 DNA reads TGTGCCAGCAGCTTTTTCGGAGGGGCGAACACTGAAGCTTTCTTT. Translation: CASSFFGGANTEAFF.